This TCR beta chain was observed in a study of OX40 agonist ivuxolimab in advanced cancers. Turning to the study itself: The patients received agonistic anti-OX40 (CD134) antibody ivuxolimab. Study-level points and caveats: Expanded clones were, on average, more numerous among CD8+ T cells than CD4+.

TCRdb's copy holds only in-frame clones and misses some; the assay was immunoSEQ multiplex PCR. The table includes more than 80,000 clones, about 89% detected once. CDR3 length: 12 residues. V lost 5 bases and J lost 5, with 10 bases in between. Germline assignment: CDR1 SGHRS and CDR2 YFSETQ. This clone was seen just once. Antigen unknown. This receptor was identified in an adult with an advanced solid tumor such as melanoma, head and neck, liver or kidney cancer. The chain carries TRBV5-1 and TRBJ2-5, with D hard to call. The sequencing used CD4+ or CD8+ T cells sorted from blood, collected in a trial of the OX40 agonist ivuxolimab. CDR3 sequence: CASSVVGETQYF. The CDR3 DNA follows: TGCGCCAGCAGTGTCGTCGGGGAGACCCAGTACTTC.